The 21 T cell receptor beta chains below were found in one sample sequenced in a study of cytomegalovirus exposure and HLA in healthy donors (dated by TCRdb to the late 2010s). The receptor library was made with the immunoSEQ multiplex PCR assay. The multiplex PCR relied on a mix of 60 forward primers for TCR Vbeta segments and 13 reverse primers for TCR Jbeta segments. Not all clones reach the TCRdb copy of this immuneACCESS table, which keeps in-frame sequences only. Checked studies attribute under half of the gap to unresolved V genes and leave the rest unexplained. Across this sample there are tens of thousands of clones, with 75% to 85% seen only once. 7.8% of the sample rests with the top ten. The sample taken for sequencing was PBMCs. These receptors all come from a man aged 18 to 30 in good health and CMV-seropositive.

The V gene is TRBV9, the J gene TRBJ2-3, with 8 bases that match TRBD2. Trimming removed 0 bases from V and 4 bases from J; junction bases left unmatched: 1. Germline CDR1 and CDR2: SGDLS and YYNGEE. CDR3 length equals 14 residues. The CDR3 coding sequence is TGTGCCAGCAGCGTAGCGGGGGGGCCAGATACGCAGTATTTT. Amino acids: CASSVAGGPDTQYF.

The chain has TRBV25-1 and TRBJ1-2; 8 bases are a match to TRBD1. Germline CDR1 is MGHDK and CDR2 is SYGVNS. CDR3 size: 15 residues. The V segment lost 4 bases and the J segment 2 bases; nucleotides outside the gene matches: 6. The CDR3 coding sequence is TGTGCCAGCAGTGGTGTGACAGGGGTCAACTATGGCTACACCTTC. This codes for CASSGVTGVNYGYTF.

V and J are TRBV5-1 and TRBJ2-7, with a weak D call TRBD1 (6 bases). The V gene's germline CDR1 is SGHRS and CDR2 YFSETQ. V was cut by 4 bases and J by 2 bases, with 13 bases left in between. CDR3 size: 14 residues. The CDR3 loop reads CASSHGQNPYEQYF. The CDR3 DNA reads TGCGCCAGCAGCCATGGACAGAACCCCTACGAGCAGTACTTC.

The chain couples TRBV9 to TRBJ2-1; 9 bases map to TRBD2. CDR3 length: 16 amino acids. Losses at the gene ends were 3 bases for V and 8 bases for J; bases not matched to a gene: 12. From germline, CDR1 is SGDLS and CDR2 YYNGEE. The chain's CDR3 is CASSGSGGIKLDEQFF. The CDR3, as DNA: TGTGCCAGCAGCGGTAGCGGGGGCATTAAGTTGGATGAGCAGTTCTTC.

The chain employs TRBV9 and TRBJ2-7, with TRBD1 matching over 8 bases. The length of the CDR3 is 15 residues. Germline V gene sequence: CDR1 SGDLS, CDR2 YYNGEE. After removal of 2 bases from V and 4 bases from J, the junction contained 8 bases not matched to a gene. CDR3 region: CASSVDRVPIYEQYF. The CDR3 bases are TGTGCCAGCAGCGTGGACAGGGTCCCTATTTACGAGCAGTACTTC.

V and J are TRBV29-1 and TRBJ1-1; D ambiguous. Per germline, CDR1 SQVTM and CDR2 ANQGSEA. The V gene lost 2 bases and the J gene lost 7 bases, with 11 bases spanning the gap. This CDR3 has 12 amino acids. The CDR3 loop reads CSVELQVGEAFF. CDR3 coding DNA: TGCAGCGTTGAACTCCAGGTGGGTGAAGCTTTCTTT. The whole variable domain, filled in from reference TRBV29-1 and TRBJ1-1, reads SAVISQKPSRDICQRGTSLTIQCQVDSQVTMMFWYRQQPGQSLTLIATANQGSEATYESGFVIDKFPISRPNLTFSTLTVSNMSPEDSSIYLCSVELQVGEAFFGQGTRLTVV.

This rearrangement joins TRBV2 to TRBJ1-6, with D perhaps TRBD1 (6 bases). There are 12 residues in the CDR3. Germline values: CDR1 SNHLY, CDR2 FYNNEI. V was pared by 7 bases and J by 9 bases, with 10 bases between. CDR3 residues: CASIRTASPLHF. CDR3 sequence (DNA): TGTGCCAGCATTAGGACAGCTTCACCCCTCCACTTT.

This clone showed up just a few times. V gene TRBV5-1 combines with J gene TRBJ2-7; D remains ambiguous. CDR3 length equals 12 residues. The V end was cut by 3 bases, the J end by 2 bases, with 6 bases between. The germline V gene has CDR1 SGHRS and CDR2 YFSETQ. CDR3 nucleotides: TGCGCCAGCAGCTACTACGCCTACGAGCAGTACTTC. It translates to CASSYYAYEQYF.

The V call is TRBV9, the J call TRBJ1-1, with 10 bases aligning to TRBD1. Germline V CDR1 and CDR2: SGDLS, YYNGEE. V was clipped by 4 bases and J by 2 bases; unmatched bases: 5. The CDR3 contains 15 residues. The CDR3 reads CASSSRDRGNTEAFF. CDR3 coding DNA: TGTGCCAGCAGCTCCCGGGACAGGGGAAACACTGAAGCTTTCTTT.

The V gene is TRBV6-1, the J gene TRBJ2-7; 9 nucleotides align to TRBD1. Per the germline V gene, CDR1 is MNHNS and CDR2 is SASEGT. The CDR3 runs 15 residues. Trimming at V came to 1 base and at J to 6 bases, leaving 7 bases not matched to a gene. CDR3 sequence reads: CASSEEDRGIPEQYF. The CDR3 DNA follows: TGTGCCAGCAGTGAAGAGGACAGGGGAATTCCCGAGCAGTACTTC.

The rearrangement joins TRBV6-1 to TRBJ2-7; 8 positions agree with TRBD2. CDR1 is MNHNS, CDR2 SASEGT, per germline. The CDR3 has 15 residues. After removal of 0 bases from V and 5 bases from J, the junction contained 6 bases not matched to a gene. The CDR3 loop is CASSEALGGADEQYF. As DNA, the CDR3 is TGTGCCAGCAGTGAAGCGCTCGGGGGGGCGGACGAGCAGTACTTC.

This rearrangement joins TRBV10-1 to TRBJ2-7, with a possible D match to TRBD1 (6 bases). Germline values: CDR1 WNHNN, CDR2 SYGVQD (reference sequence). V lost 6 bases and J lost 0, with 9 bases in between. This CDR3 spans 13 amino acids. CDR3 coding DNA: TGCGCCAGCAGCAGGGGATACTCCTACGAGCAGTACTTC. Its protein is CASSRGYSYEQYF.

This CDR3 is CASSPLESPNQPQHF. The CDR3 region has the DNA TGTGCCAGCTCACCACTTGAGAGTCCCAATCAGCCCCAGCATTTT. This sequence joins TRBV18 and TRBJ1-5; D ambiguous. Trimming took 1 base from V and 3 from J, leaving 10 bases between them. The CDR3 is 15 residues long. Looked up from germline, CDR1 is KGHSH and CDR2 is LQKENI.

Written as DNA, the CDR3 is TGTGCCTGGAGTGGTGGTCTAAATCAGCCCCAGCATTTT. Translated: CAWSGGLNQPQHF. V gene TRBV30 combines with J gene TRBJ1-5, with D unresolved. In germline, CDR1 is GTSNPN, CDR2 SVGIG (reference sequence). Trimming took off 1 base at V and 4 bases at J, with 8 bases between the two ends. The CDR3 spans 13 residues.

This clone has more than one count but fewer than ten. V is TRBV2 and J is TRBJ2-2; 13 nucleotides match TRBD2. The CDR3 has 15 residues. Germline trimming cut 4 bases from V and 5 bases from J; bases unmatched to any gene: 1. Germline V CDR1 and CDR2: SNHLY, FYNNEI. The CDR3 is CASSGTSGGTGELFF. The CDR3 coding sequence is TGTGCCAGCAGTGGGACTAGCGGGGGTACCGGGGAGCTGTTTTTT.

The rearrangement joins TRBV7-9 to TRBJ1-1, with 7 bases matching TRBD1. This CDR3 has 13 residues. From germline, CDR1 is SEHNR and CDR2 FQNEAQ (reference sequence). Unmatched junction bases numbered 9, after V lost 5 bases and J lost 9 bases. The CDR3 sequence: CASSLDLRGQAFF. The CDR3 DNA follows: TGTGCCAGCAGCCTGGACCTAAGGGGGCAAGCTTTCTTT.

The chain joins TRBV30 to TRBJ2-5; the D gene is possibly TRBD1 (6 bases). Germline loops: CDR1 GTSNPN, CDR2 SVGIG (reference sequence). The V end was cut by 2 bases, the J end by 5 bases, with 12 bases between. This CDR3 contains 13 residues. CDR3 nucleotides: TGTGCCTGGAGTTTTTTGGGGGCGGAGACCCAGTACTTC. Its translation is CAWSFLGAETQYF.

This chain joins TRBV30 and TRBJ1-3; D possibly corresponds to TRBD1 (5 bases). The CDR3 has 13 residues. Germline CDR1 is GTSNPN and CDR2 is SVGIG (reference sequence). V dropped 7 bases and J dropped 4 bases, with 14 bases sitting between them. Written as DNA, the CDR3 is TGTGCCTACCAAGGGGCAGGGGGAAACACCATATATTTT. Its protein is CAYQGAGGNTIYF.

The V gene is TRBV4-1, the J gene TRBJ2-5; 11 bases map to TRBD2. Germline-derived CDR1 and CDR2 are MGHRA and YSYEKL. V shed 5 bases and J 2 bases; nucleotides not matched to a gene: 4. This CDR3 is built from 15 residues. The CDR3 reads CASSVGTSGQETQYF. The DNA for the CDR3 is TGCGCCAGCAGCGTCGGGACTAGCGGTCAAGAGACCCAGTACTTC.

The V call is TRBV7-9, the J call TRBJ1-3; D ambiguous. The CDR3 extends over 15 amino acids. V dropped 5 bases and J dropped 0 bases, with 11 bases sitting between them. Germline V lookup: CDR1 SEHNR, CDR2 FQNEAQ (reference sequence). CDR3 in amino acids: CASSRERRSGNTIYF. In DNA form, the CDR3 reads TGTGCCAGCAGCCGTGAGAGGCGCTCTGGAAACACCATATATTTT.

The chain employs TRBV27 and TRBJ1-5; 7 bases are a match to TRBD1. Trimming cost V 5 bases and J 6 bases; bases outside gene matches: 4. The CDR3 is made up of 13 amino acids. Germline values: CDR1 MNHEY, CDR2 SMNVEV (reference sequence). The chain's CDR3 is CASSRHRGQPQHF. CDR3 bases: TGTGCCAGCAGTCGTCACAGGGGTCAGCCCCAGCATTTT.